The 28 T cell receptor beta chains below all came from one sample that was sequenced in a study of blood T cell repertoires in COVID-19. The assay was immunoSEQ multiplex PCR, and TCRdb's table has in-frame clones only and misses some. The sample lists approximately 27,000 clones, just over 85% seen once, with 6.5% to 8.5% in the top ten. Sequenced: peripheral blood. These receptors were taken from a woman between 45 and 65 years old with active COVID-19.

Only one count was recorded for this clone. The chain recombines TRBV18 with TRBJ2-5; 11 bases agree with TRBD1. The length of the CDR3 is 14 residues. Germline V CDR1 and CDR2: KGHSH, LQKENI. Germline trimming cut 3 bases from V and 5 bases from J; bases unmatched to any gene: 2. CDR3 sequence (DNA): TGTGCCAGCTCACCCCGGGACAGGGGGGAGACCCAGTACTTC. Its protein is CASSPRDRGETQYF. Variable domain in full (rest from reference TRBV18 and TRBJ2-5): NAGVMQNPRHLVRRRGQEARLRCSPMKGHSHVYWYRQLPEEGLKFMVYLQKENIIDESGMPKERFSAEFPKEGPSILRIQQVVRGDSAAYFCASSPRDRGETQYFGPGTRLLVL.

The rearrangement joins TRBV24-1 to TRBJ2-1; TRBD2 matches at 12 bases. The junction had 4 bases not matched to a gene; V was cut back by 2 bases and J by 6 bases. The CDR3 consists of 16 residues. Germline V CDR1 and CDR2: KGHDR, SFDVKD. CDR3 in amino acids: CATSDSTSGSINEQFF. In nucleotides, the CDR3 is TGTGCCACCAGTGATTCGACTAGCGGGAGTATCAATGAGCAGTTCTTC.

By frequency in the sample, this clone is medium-sized (0.01 to 0.1%). The V and J genes are TRBV12-3 or TRBV12-4 and TRBJ2-2, with D possibly being TRBD1 (5 bases). The CDR3 has 13 amino acids. The V end lost 3 bases, the J end lost 8 bases, and 10 bases lay between the germline ends. In nucleotides, the CDR3 is TGTGCCAGCAGTTTCCCGACAGTAGGGGAGCTGTTTTTT. Its translation is CASSFPTVGELFF.

V and J are TRBV15 and TRBJ1-2; maybe TRBD1 (6 bases). CDR3 length equals 16 residues. CDR1 LNHNV and CDR2 YYDKDF come from the germline V gene (reference sequence). Deletions cut 0 bases from V and 3 bases from J, with 14 bases between. The chain's CDR3 is CATSRDLDSFHYGYTF. For the CDR3, the DNA is TGTGCCACCAGCAGAGATCTGGACAGTTTTCACTATGGCTACACCTTC. Complete variable domain (other parts from reference TRBV15 and TRBJ1-2): DAMVIQNPRYQVTQFGKPVTLSCSQTLNHNVMYWYQQKSSQAPKLLFHYYDKDFNNEADTPDNFQSRRPNTSFCFLDIRSPGLGDTAMYLCATSRDLDSFHYGYTFGSGTRLTVV.

The V gene is TRBV2, the J gene TRBJ2-7; 9 positions agree with TRBD2. The germline V gene has CDR1 SNHLY and CDR2 FYNNEI. V lost 7 bases to trimming and J lost 3 bases; unmatched junction nucleotides: 10. This CDR3 has 15 amino acids. The CDR3 region is CASNLRLAAYYEQYF. CDR3 nucleotide sequence: TGTGCCAGCAATCTCCGACTAGCGGCCTACTACGAGCAGTACTTC.

V is TRBV5-4 and J is TRBJ2-7, with TRBD1 identical over 10 bases. Germline lookup yields CDR1 SGHNT and CDR2 YYREEE (reference sequence). The V gene end was trimmed by 6 bases and the J gene end by 6 bases; junction bases not matched to a gene: 9. This CDR3 region has 14 residues. The CDR3 sequence: CASTSPGTGVEQYF. DNA for the CDR3: TGTGCCAGCACATCTCCCGGGACAGGGGTCGAGCAGTACTTC.

The chain has TRBV5-5 and TRBJ1-2; TRBD1 might be the D (6 bases). This CDR3 is 12 amino acids long. With 5 bases removed from V and 5 bases from J, the gap between germline ends came to 10 bases. Per germline, CDR1 SGHKS and CDR2 YYEKEE (reference sequence). The CDR3 DNA follows: TGTGCCAGCAGGAGGGACATTTATGGCTACACCTTC. This codes for CASRRDIYGYTF.

V gene TRBV4-2 combines with J gene TRBJ1-1; D is uncertain. The CDR3 covers 14 residues. V was shortened by 1 base and J by 5 bases, with 11 bases between the two germline ends. From germline, CDR1 is LGHNA and CDR2 YNFKEQ. The CDR3 coding sequence is TGTGCCAGCAGCCAAGGGATCGGGATTACTGAAGCTTTCTTT. It is translated as CASSQGIGITEAFF.

The V and J genes are TRBV7-9 and TRBJ1-2; D remains ambiguous. Germline CDR1 is SEHNR and CDR2 is FQNEAQ (reference sequence). This CDR3 has 15 residues. Trimming removed 2 bases from V and 0 bases from J, with 10 bases in between. In DNA, the CDR3 is TGTGCCAGCAGCTTATATTCAGAAGCTAACTATGGCTACACCTTC. The encoded protein is CASSLYSEANYGYTF.

This sequence joins TRBV7-9 and TRBJ2-3, with D perhaps matching TRBD1 (5 bases). Germline V gene lookup returns CDR1 SEHNR and CDR2 FQNEAQ (reference sequence). This CDR3 region has 15 residues. The V and J ends lost 3 bases and 0 bases respectively, with 10 bases between them. The CDR3 is CASSFTRASTDTQYF. CDR3 sequence (DNA): TGTGCCAGCAGCTTTACCAGGGCTAGCACAGATACGCAGTATTTT.

This clone has just one count. Other DNA sequences from this sample encode an identical CDR3 as well. The gene calls are TRBV24-1 and TRBJ1-4; 7 bases agree with TRBD1. The CDR3 totals 15 residues. Germline CDR1 KGHDR, CDR2 SFDVKD. Trimming cost V 2 bases and J 7 bases; bases outside gene matches: 6. CDR3 coding DNA: TGTGCCACCAGTGATTCAAGGGGGCCGGGTGAAAAACTGTTTTTT. Translated: CATSDSRGPGEKLFF.

The rearrangement uses TRBV5-6 and TRBJ1-1; D unclear. The V end was cut by 1 base, the J end by 4 bases, with 14 bases between. CDR3 length equals 15 residues. Looked up from germline, CDR1 is SGHDT and CDR2 is YYEEEE. The chain's CDR3 is CASSLYGSGSTEAFF. The CDR3 DNA follows: TGTGCCAGCAGCTTGTATGGTTCGGGGAGCACTGAAGCTTTCTTT.

This clone was seen only a few times. The rearrangement joins TRBV28 to TRBJ2-7, with TRBD2 matching over 9 bases. This CDR3 is 14 amino acids long. In germline, CDR1 is MDHEN, CDR2 SYDVKM. The ends lost 4 bases at V and 6 bases at J; junction bases unmatched: 7. The CDR3 region has the DNA TGTGCCAGCAGTTGGGTAGCGGGAGTAGGCGAGCAGTACTTC. It encodes CASSWVAGVGEQYF.

The chain employs TRBV18 and TRBJ2-6; D ambiguous. CDR3 length: 16 residues. Germline V CDR1 and CDR2: KGHSH, LQKENI. Trimming shortened V by 3 bases and J by 1 base, and 10 bases separated the two germline ends. CDR3 DNA: TGTGCCAGCTCACCGCCCCAGGTGTCTGGGGCCAACGTCCTGACTTTC. This encodes CASSPPQVSGANVLTF.

The chain joins TRBV5-1 to TRBJ1-1; D is unclear. Trimming cost V 4 bases and J 4 bases, with 11 bases left between them. Germline CDR1 and CDR2: SGHRS and YFSETQ. CDR3 length equals 13 residues. This CDR3 reads CASSPGFSTEAFF. CDR3 nucleotide sequence: TGCGCCAGCAGCCCGGGGTTCTCCACTGAAGCTTTCTTT. The whole variable domain, filled in from reference TRBV5-1 and TRBJ1-1, reads KAGVTQTPRYLIKTRGQQVTLSCSPISGHRSVSWYQQTPGQGLQFLFEYFSETQRNKGNFPGRFSGRQFSNSRSEMNVSTLELGDSALYLCASSPGFSTEAFFGQGTRLTVV.

The J gene is TRBJ1-2, the V gene TRBV15, with D perhaps matching TRBD1 (6 bases). Germline V gene sequence: CDR1 LNHNV, CDR2 YYDKDF (reference sequence). This CDR3 is 14 amino acids long. The V end was cut by 0 bases, the J end by 3 bases, with 8 bases between. The CDR3 nucleotides read TGTGCCACCAGCAGAGATAGGACAGACTATGGCTACACCTTC. Its protein is CATSRDRTDYGYTF. Full variable domain (rest looked up from reference TRBV15 and TRBJ1-2): DAMVIQNPRYQVTQFGKPVTLSCSQTLNHNVMYWYQQKSSQAPKLLFHYYDKDFNNEADTPDNFQSRRPNTSFCFLDIRSPGLGDTAMYLCATSRDRTDYGYTFGSGTRLTVV.

The chain carries TRBV9 and TRBJ2-1; TRBD2 matches 10 bases. V gave up 4 bases and J gave up 4 bases; unmatched junction bases: 5. Germline V CDR1 and CDR2: SGDLS, YYNGEE. CDR3 length equals 15 residues. This chain's CDR3 is CASSQSGREYNEQFF. DNA for the CDR3: TGTGCCAGCAGCCAAAGCGGGAGGGAGTACAATGAGCAGTTCTTC.

The chain carries TRBV7-9 and TRBJ2-5; 8 bases agree with TRBD2. Per germline, CDR1 SEHNR and CDR2 FQNEAQ (reference sequence). V lost 2 bases to trimming and J lost 1 base; unmatched junction nucleotides: 6. The CDR3 loop spans 16 amino acids. The CDR3 bases are TGTGCCAGCAGCTTATGGGGCGGGAGGAGCCAAGAGACCCAGTACTTC. It codes for CASSLWGGRSQETQYF.

The genes are TRBV7-3 and TRBJ2-7, with 8 bases fitting TRBD1. This CDR3 is 14 amino acids long. Unmatched junction bases numbered 4, after V lost 2 bases and J lost 4 bases. Germline assignment: CDR1 SGHTA and CDR2 FQGTGA. CDR3 sequence (DNA): TGTGCCAGCAGCTTACAGGGGGCGGGGTACGAGCAGTACTTC. It encodes CASSLQGAGYEQYF.

This clone was recorded a few times. The rearrangement uses TRBV19 and TRBJ1-4, with D uncertain. The V and J ends lost 6 bases and 7 bases respectively, with 15 bases between them. CDR3 size: 14 residues. Per germline, CDR1 LNHDA and CDR2 SQIVND (reference sequence). The chain's CDR3 is CASSPARSTEKLFF. CDR3 sequence (DNA): TGTGCCAGTAGCCCGGCGAGGTCGACTGAAAAACTGTTTTTT.

V and J are TRBV3-1 (or the pseudogene TRBV3-2) and TRBJ2-1; D is perhaps TRBD2 (5 bases). The CDR3 has 14 amino acids. Germline V gene sequence: CDR1 LGHDT, CDR2 YNNKEL (reference sequence). V gave up 3 bases and J gave up 9 bases, with 15 bases separating them. The CDR3 sequence: CASSHKQASGEQFF. The CDR3 region has the DNA TGTGCCAGCAGCCATAAGCAAGCGAGCGGTGAGCAGTTCTTC.

This clone was seen only once. The V call is TRBV5-4, the J call TRBJ1-2; TRBD1 matches at 8 bases. This CDR3 has 15 amino acids. J gave up 2 bases and V 4 bases, and 7 bases lay outside the gene matches. Germline V gene lookup returns CDR1 SGHNT and CDR2 YYREEE (reference sequence). CDR3 sequence (DNA): TGTGCCAGCAGCGTGTCAGGGGGCGCGAACTATGGCTACACCTTC. This translates into CASSVSGGANYGYTF.

Within the sample, this clone is medium-sized. This chain joins TRBV28 and TRBJ1-6; TRBD1 agrees at 11 bases. Germline lookup yields CDR1 MDHEN and CDR2 SYDVKM. This CDR3 has 16 amino acids. J was trimmed by 10 bases and V by 6 bases; bases with no gene match: 11. The CDR3 reads CASSPLYGTGGSPLHF. The CDR3, as DNA: TGTGCCAGCAGCCCACTTTACGGGACAGGGGGGTCACCCCTCCACTTT.

V is TRBV5-1 and J is TRBJ2-5; 7 bases map to TRBD1. The J segment lost 2 bases and the V segment lost 7 bases, leaving 11 bases of the junction unmatched. Germline V gene lookup returns CDR1 SGHRS and CDR2 YFSETQ. The CDR3 runs to 15 residues. DNA for the CDR3: TGCGCCAGCGGAACAGGGGTTTGGGGGCAAGAGACCCAGTACTTC. It yields the protein CASGTGVWGQETQYF.

The sample holds one count of this clone. This sequence joins TRBV27 and TRBJ1-4; 8 bases align to TRBD1. In germline, CDR1 is MNHEY, CDR2 SMNVEV (reference sequence). This CDR3 spans 15 amino acids. Losses at the gene ends were 4 bases for V and 1 base for J; bases not matched to a gene: 2. Written as DNA, the CDR3 is TGTGCCAGCAGTTCCGGACAGGGAACTAATGAAAAACTGTTTTTT. As protein: CASSSGQGTNEKLFF. The variable domain in full, with the rest retrieved from reference TRBV27 and TRBJ1-4, is EAQVTQNPRYLITVTGKKLTVTCSQNMNHEYMSWYRQDPGLGLRQIYYSMNVEVTDKGDVPEGYKVSRKEKRNFPLILESPSPNQTSLYFCASSSGQGTNEKLFFGSGTQLSVL.

The rearrangement uses TRBV19 and TRBJ1-1; D might be TRBD1 (5 bases). The germline V gene has CDR1 LNHDA and CDR2 SQIVND (reference sequence). V lost 7 bases to trimming and J lost 4 bases, with 16 bases between them. This CDR3 region has 14 residues. The CDR3 loop is CASTAGGGPTEAFF. The CDR3 bases are TGTGCCAGTACCGCCGGGGGAGGACCCACTGAAGCTTTCTTT.

The rearrangement uses TRBV6-5 and TRBJ1-5, with 7 bases fitting TRBD1. Germline trimming cut 10 bases from V and 4 bases from J; bases unmatched to any gene: 4. The CDR3 has 12 residues. Germline loops: CDR1 MNHEY, CDR2 SVGAGI. DNA for the CDR3: TGTGCCACCGGACAGGCTAATCAGCCCCAGCATTTT. Its translation is CATGQANQPQHF.

The chain employs TRBV6-5 and TRBJ2-7, with D possibly TRBD2 on 5 matching bases. This CDR3 comprises 12 residues. Germline V lookup: CDR1 MNHEY, CDR2 SVGAGI. V lost 6 bases and J 5 bases, leaving 11 bases between the germline ends. The CDR3: CASRRDFNEQYF. The CDR3 coding sequence is TGTGCCAGCAGGAGGGATTTCAACGAGCAGTACTTC.